This T cell receptor beta chain is drawn from a study of cytomegalovirus exposure and HLA in healthy donors. The study ran its PCR with 60 Vbeta and 13 Jbeta primers. Libraries were prepared by immunoSEQ multiplex PCR; TCRdb keeps only in-frame clonotypes and omits some of them. The sample shows over 150,000 clones, roughly 82% of them seen only once. Source material: PBMCs. The TCR sequence derives from a man in his fifties or sixties in good health and CMV-seropositive.

CDR3 sequence reads: CASSPGQGADTEAFF. CDR3 coding DNA: TGTGCCAGCAGTCCGGGACAGGGGGCAGACACTGAAGCTTTCTTT. This chain connects TRBV6-6 to TRBJ1-1; 12 nucleotides match TRBD1. CDR3 length: 15 amino acids. Germline CDR1 MNHNY, CDR2 SVGAGI (reference sequence). V shed 5 bases and J 3 bases; nucleotides not matched to a gene: 4.